The 4 T cell receptor beta chains below were found in one sample sequenced in a study of cytomegalovirus exposure and HLA in healthy donors. Profiled with immunoSEQ multiplex PCR; TCRdb holds only in-frame clones, not every one. The sample carries around 220,000 clones, 75% to 90% recorded once. The sequencing sample was made of PBMCs. The receptors were sampled from a woman aged 25 to 39 in good health and CMV-seropositive.

This clone was recorded only once. V is TRBV5-1 and J is TRBJ2-3; TRBD1 is a possible D gene (6 bases). This CDR3 region has 17 residues. CDR1 and CDR2 (germline): SGHRS, YFSETQ. V was clipped by 3 bases and J by 4 bases, with 21 bases between them. The CDR3 here is CASSSGDTSIGADTQYF. The CDR3 DNA is TGCGCCAGCAGCTCTGGGGACACCTCCATAGGGGCAGATACGCAGTATTTT.

The chain uses TRBV28 and TRBJ2-7; D might be TRBD2 (7 bases). Germline CDR1 MDHEN, CDR2 SYDVKM. V was clipped by 3 bases and J by 5 bases, with 20 bases between them. This CDR3 has 16 amino acids. The CDR3 sequence is CASSFPLPGGEDEQYF. The CDR3 DNA follows: TGTGCCAGCAGTTTCCCTCTCCCGGGGGGCGAGGACGAGCAGTACTTC.

The V and J genes are TRBV9 and TRBJ2-2, with TRBD2 matching over 8 bases. This CDR3 has 17 amino acids. Germline V lookup: CDR1 SGDLS, CDR2 YYNGEE. Trimming at V came to 0 bases and at J to 3 bases, leaving 7 bases not matched to a gene. In DNA form, the CDR3 reads TGTGCCAGCAGCGTAGATAGCGGGAAGGCGGACACCGGGGAGCTGTTTTTT. Amino acid sequence: CASSVDSGKADTGELFF.

This clone was counted between two and nine times. This chain links TRBV20-1 with TRBJ2-1; D is unresolved. The CDR3 loop spans 11 amino acids. Trimming took 6 bases from V and 6 from J, leaving 9 bases between them. Per germline, CDR1 DFQATT and CDR2 SNEGSKA (reference sequence). CDR3 sequence reads: CSASLRNEQFF. The CDR3, as DNA: TGCAGTGCGTCCCTGCGCAATGAGCAGTTCTTC.